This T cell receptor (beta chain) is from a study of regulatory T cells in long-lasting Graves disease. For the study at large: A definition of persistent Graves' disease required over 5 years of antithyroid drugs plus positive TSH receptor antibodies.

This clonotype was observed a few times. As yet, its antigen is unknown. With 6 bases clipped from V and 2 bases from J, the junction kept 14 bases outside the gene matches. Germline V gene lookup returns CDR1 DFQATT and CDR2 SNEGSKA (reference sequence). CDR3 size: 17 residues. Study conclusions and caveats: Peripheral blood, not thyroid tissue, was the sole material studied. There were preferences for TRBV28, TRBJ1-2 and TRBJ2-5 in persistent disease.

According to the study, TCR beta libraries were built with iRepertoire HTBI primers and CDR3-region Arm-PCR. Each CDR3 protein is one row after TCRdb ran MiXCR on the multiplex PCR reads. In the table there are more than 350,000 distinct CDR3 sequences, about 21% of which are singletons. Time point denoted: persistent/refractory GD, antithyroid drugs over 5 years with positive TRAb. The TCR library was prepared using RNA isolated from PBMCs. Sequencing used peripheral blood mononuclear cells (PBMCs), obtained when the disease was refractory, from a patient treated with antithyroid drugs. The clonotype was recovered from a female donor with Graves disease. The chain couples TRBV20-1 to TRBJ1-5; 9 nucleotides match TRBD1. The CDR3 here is CSANSPGTGTGNQPQHF. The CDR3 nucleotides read TGCAGTGCCAACAGTCCCGGGACAGGGACGGGCAATCAGCCCCAGCATTTT.